This T cell receptor (beta chain) was retrieved from a study of blood T cell repertoires in COVID-19. The overall study: The United States, Italy and Spain were the sources of the acute and convalescent COVID-19 samples. PBMCs, B-cell-depleted T cells, or T cells provided the cDNA or gDNA that made up the material.

Germline-derived CDR1 and CDR2 are KGHDR and SFDVKD. V was pared by 4 bases and J by 4 bases, with 15 bases of the junction left unmatched. This CDR3 comprises 18 residues. Per the authors' pipeline: Counts of nucleated cells, estimated from reference gene primer amplification, were obtained. TCRdb's table, derived via immunoSEQ multiplex PCR, lists solely in-frame clones and lacks some. From that table come the V and J calls and clone size; the DNA was used to work out D and trimming. The sample holds 25,000 to 30,000 clones, about 85% seen once. V gene TRBV24-1 combines with J gene TRBJ2-3; TRBD2 matches 8 bases. The sequence was obtained from a human donor in a cohort sampled during active COVID-19. Sequenced: peripheral blood. DNA for the CDR3: TGTGCCACCAGTGACCCTCGAGGGGTAGCGGGGATGCCAGATACGCAGTATTTT. The encoded protein is CATSDPRGVAGMPDTQYF.